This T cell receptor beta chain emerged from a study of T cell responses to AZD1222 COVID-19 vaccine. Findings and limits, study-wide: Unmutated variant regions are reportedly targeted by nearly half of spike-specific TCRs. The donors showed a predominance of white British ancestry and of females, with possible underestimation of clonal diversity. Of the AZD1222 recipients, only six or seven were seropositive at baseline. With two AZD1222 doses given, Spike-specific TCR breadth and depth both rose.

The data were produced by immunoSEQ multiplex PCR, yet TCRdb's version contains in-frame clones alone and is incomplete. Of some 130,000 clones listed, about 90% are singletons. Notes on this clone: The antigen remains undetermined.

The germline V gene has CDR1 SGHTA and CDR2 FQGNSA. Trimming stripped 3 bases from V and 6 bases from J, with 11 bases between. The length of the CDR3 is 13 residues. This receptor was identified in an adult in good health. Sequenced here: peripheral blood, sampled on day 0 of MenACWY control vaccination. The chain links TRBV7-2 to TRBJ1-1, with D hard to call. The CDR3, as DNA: TGTGCCAGCAGCTTCGTGAGGGCAGCTGAAGCTTTCTTT. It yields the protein CASSFVRAAEAFF.